The 22 T cell receptor beta chains listed next were all sequenced from one sample in a study of blood T cell repertoires in COVID-19. Method: immunoSEQ multiplex PCR; TCRdb's copy keeps in-frame clones and lacks some. The sample consists of about 200,000 clones, around 82% of them appearing once. Material: PBMCs or T cells enriched from blood (not recorded which). These receptors came from a man in his forties or fifties who had recovered from COVID-19.

The chain employs TRBV6-5 and TRBJ2-1; 11 positions agree with TRBD2. The CDR3 length is 14 residues. J was trimmed by 15 bases and V by 8 bases; bases with no gene match: 15. Germline CDR1 and CDR2: MNHEY and SVGAGI. The CDR3 region is CASELTSGGPSRFF. In DNA form, the CDR3 reads TGTGCCAGCGAACTAACTAGCGGGGGACCAAGCCGGTTCTTC.

The CDR3 protein is CASSPLGEKLFF. The DNA for the CDR3 is TGTGCCAGCAGTCCTCTCGGGGAAAAACTGTTTTTT. V and J are TRBV6-5 and TRBJ1-4; D is unresolved. Germline CDR1 and CDR2: MNHEY and SVGAGI. The CDR3 spans 12 residues. With 5 bases removed from V and 8 bases from J, the gap between germline ends came to 9 bases.

The rearrangement joins TRBV5-6 to TRBJ2-1, with 8 bases aligning to TRBD1. This CDR3 region has 16 residues. CDR1 and CDR2 (germline): SGHDT, YYEEEE. J gave up 3 bases and V 6 bases, and 11 bases lay outside the gene matches. CDR3 amino acids: CASTPPAGGLYNEQFF. The CDR3 DNA reads TGTGCCAGCACCCCCCCAGCAGGGGGCCTCTACAATGAGCAGTTCTTC.

The chain joins TRBV27 to TRBJ2-7; 9 nucleotides match TRBD1. The CDR3 length is 15 residues. V shed 2 bases and J 1 base; nucleotides not matched to a gene: 3. Germline CDR1 MNHEY, CDR2 SMNVEV (reference sequence). Here the CDR3 DNA reads TGTGCCAGCAGTTTAGGGACAGGGCGATCCTACGAGCAGTACTTC. Its translation is CASSLGTGRSYEQYF.

The count of this clone is one. CDR3 region: CASSPPWTGASSNYGYTF. DNA for the CDR3: TGTGCCAGCTCACCACCTTGGACAGGGGCATCCTCTAACTATGGCTACACCTTC. The chain couples TRBV18 to TRBJ1-2, with 9 bases lining up with TRBD1. Germline CDR1 KGHSH, CDR2 LQKENI. The CDR3 spans 18 residues. Trimming at V came to 0 bases and at J to 0 bases, leaving 8 bases not matched to a gene.

With regard to this clone: Mismatch with germline at one junction end may stem from a read error. This chain uses TRBV2 with TRBJ1-1, with a weak D call TRBD1 (5 bases). Germline CDR1 and CDR2: SNHLY and FYNNEI. There are 11 residues in the CDR3. The CDR3 protein is CASSPPPGVPF. As DNA, the CDR3 is TGTGCCAGCAGCCCCCCGCCGGGGGTGCCTTTT. The whole variable domain, filled in from reference TRBV2 and TRBJ1-1, reads EPEVTQTPSHQVTQMGQEVILRCVPISNHLYFYWYRQILGQKVEFLVSFYNNEISEKSEIFDDQFSVERPDGSNFTLKIRSTKLEDSAMYFCASSPPPGVPFGQGTRLTVV.

This chain joins TRBV11-2 and TRBJ1-1; 8 bases are a match to TRBD1. Trimming cost V 3 bases and J 1 base; bases outside gene matches: 1. Germline CDR1 SGHAT, CDR2 FQNNGV. The CDR3 totals 14 residues. The CDR3 nucleotides read TGTGCCAGCAGCTTTGGACAGGGGAACACTGAAGCTTTCTTT. This gives the protein CASSFGQGNTEAFF.

V gene TRBV5-6 combines with J gene TRBJ2-5, with D possibly TRBD2 on 9 matching bases. The V gene's germline CDR1 is SGHDT and CDR2 YYEEEE. This CDR3 region has 15 residues. V was pared by 0 bases and J by 7 bases, with 16 bases between. The DNA for the CDR3 is TGTGCCAGCAGCTTGGGACTAGCGGACAGGGCGACCCAGTACTTC. It encodes CASSLGLADRATQYF.

This clone was observed a few times. The rearrangement joins TRBV6-2 or TRBV6-3 to TRBJ2-7, with D possibly being TRBD2 (5 bases). The CDR3 is made up of 15 amino acids. The V end lost 2 bases, the J end lost 3 bases, and 14 bases lay between the germline ends. Germline V CDR1 and CDR2: MNHEY, SVGEGT. The CDR3 sequence is CASSYTGNILYEQYV. CDR3 in DNA: TGTGCCAGCAGTTACACGGGGAATATCCTCTACGAGCAGTACGTC.

The J gene is TRBJ1-4, the V gene TRBV6-5, with D possibly matching TRBD1 (6 bases). The CDR3 length is 12 residues. V was trimmed by 8 bases and J by 5 bases, leaving 9 bases between them. CDR1 is MNHEY, CDR2 SVGAGI, per germline. This CDR3 reads CASLRGNEKLFF. In nucleotides, the CDR3 is TGTGCCAGCCTCAGGGGAAATGAAAAACTGTTTTTT.

The genes are TRBV6-2 or TRBV6-3 and TRBJ1-1; D unclear. Trimming shortened V by 0 bases and J by 2 bases, and 7 bases separated the two germline ends. The CDR3 has 14 amino acids. Germline CDR1 and CDR2: MNHEY and SVGEGT. CDR3: CASSYSGSNTEAFF. The CDR3 DNA follows: TGTGCCAGCAGTTACTCAGGGAGTAACACTGAAGCTTTCTTT.

The chain employs TRBV29-1 and TRBJ2-7; maybe TRBD1 (6 bases). V dropped 4 bases and J dropped 2 bases, with 12 bases sitting between them. CDR1 is SQVTM, CDR2 ANQGSEA, per germline. The CDR3 contains 13 residues. In DNA form, the CDR3 reads TGCAGCGTTGTAGGCGGACAGACCTACGAGCAGTACTTC. As protein: CSVVGGQTYEQYF.

The rearrangement joins TRBV12-5 to TRBJ2-7, with 14 bases matching TRBD2. There are 17 residues in the CDR3. Germline-derived CDR1 and CDR2 are LGHNT and FRNRAP. V shed 6 bases, J shed 5 bases, and the junction held 12 bases outside the gene matches. CDR3 DNA sequence: TGTGCTAGTGGGCGGACTAGCGGGAGGCCTGTCCTCCACGAGCAGTACGTC. Protein sequence: CASGRTSGRPVLHEQYV.

J is TRBJ1-1 and V is TRBV19, with D perhaps matching TRBD1 (6 bases). The CDR3 runs to 16 residues. Germline V lookup: CDR1 LNHDA, CDR2 SQIVND (reference sequence). With 3 bases removed from V and 0 bases from J, the gap between germline ends came to 14 bases. Written as DNA, the CDR3 is TGTGCCAGTAGTATGTTAAAACAGGGCCTGAACACTGAAGCTTTCTTT. Translating gives CASSMLKQGLNTEAFF. Looking up the rest from reference TRBV19 and TRBJ1-1 gives the full variable domain: DGGITQSPKYLFRKEGQNVTLSCEQNLNHDAMYWYRQDPGQGLRLIYYSQIVNDFQKGDIAEGYSVSREKKESFPLTVTSAQKNPTAFYLCASSMLKQGLNTEAFFGQGTRLTVV.

This clone was recorded a few times. The V gene is TRBV10-3, the J gene TRBJ2-1; maybe TRBD1 (6 bases). CDR1 and CDR2 (germline): ENHRY, SYGVKD. The CDR3 consists of 15 residues. V gave up 5 bases and J gave up 2 bases, with 13 bases separating them. This chain's CDR3 is CAISLRQETYNEQFF. As DNA, the CDR3 is TGTGCCATCAGTTTAAGACAGGAGACCTACAATGAGCAGTTCTTC.

The genes are TRBV6-5 and TRBJ2-7; 8 nucleotides align to TRBD2. The germline gives CDR1 MNHEY, CDR2 SVGAGI. This CDR3 comprises 14 residues. The trim removed 5 bases at V and 6 bases at J, leaving 9 bases unmatched. The CDR3 loop reads CASSSGSEKVEQYV. CDR3 DNA: TGTGCCAGCAGTAGCGGGAGTGAAAAGGTCGAGCAGTACGTC.

V gene TRBV2 combines with J gene TRBJ1-1; a possible D gene is TRBD1 (5 bases). V lost 4 bases to trimming and J lost 7 bases, with 16 bases between them. Looked up from germline, CDR1 is SNHLY and CDR2 is FYNNEI. The CDR3 is made up of 14 amino acids. The CDR3 nucleotides are TGTGCCAGCAGTGCCGGGGGGGTTGAACATGAAGCTTTCTTT. It is translated as CASSAGGVEHEAFF.

The chain joins TRBV6-2 or TRBV6-3 to TRBJ2-7; perhaps TRBD1 as D (6 bases). The CDR3 loop spans 14 amino acids. The V end was cut by 6 bases, the J end by 1 base, with 13 bases between. Germline CDR1 is MNHEY and CDR2 is SVGEGT. This chain's CDR3 is CASSSHRESYEQYV. In DNA form, the CDR3 reads TGTGCCAGCAGCTCACACAGGGAATCCTACGAGCAGTACGTC.

V usage is TRBV7-2 and J usage is TRBJ2-1, with no clear D. With 2 bases removed from V and 7 bases from J, the gap between germline ends came to 18 bases. This CDR3 is 16 amino acids long. The germline CDR1 and CDR2 sequences are SGHTA and FQGNSA. The DNA of the CDR3 is TGTGCCAGCAGCTTAATCTTTGGTAGCCCAGAGAATGAGCAGTTCTTC. Translated, it gives CASSLIFGSPENEQFF.

This clone appeared once. The chain has TRBV30 and TRBJ1-5, with D possibly matching TRBD1 (5 bases). There are 16 residues in the CDR3. Trimming shortened V by 2 bases and J by 2 bases, and 16 bases separated the two germline ends. Germline values: CDR1 GTSNPN, CDR2 SVGIG (reference sequence). The CDR3 is CAWSTTPQGGNQPQHF. CDR3 DNA sequence: TGTGCCTGGAGTACCACACCCCAGGGTGGCAATCAGCCCCAGCATTTT.

This clone has more than one count but fewer than ten. This chain connects TRBV9 to TRBJ1-5; possible D gene TRBD1, 6 bases. The CDR3 extends over 14 amino acids. Trimming cost V 3 bases and J 7 bases, with 14 bases left between them. The germline CDR1 and CDR2 sequences are SGDLS and YYNGEE. The CDR3 DNA reads TGTGCCAGCAGCGGGGGGCTAACAGCCCAGCCCCAGCATTTT. Translating it yields CASSGGLTAQPQHF.

The genes are TRBV30 and TRBJ2-1; D gene uncertain. The CDR3 has 12 residues. The ends were cut back, 0 bases at V and 6 bases at J, with 6 bases in the middle. Germline assignment: CDR1 GTSNPN and CDR2 SVGIG (reference sequence). This CDR3 is CAWSVLFNEQFF. Written as DNA, the CDR3 is TGTGCCTGGAGTGTACTATTCAATGAGCAGTTCTTC.